Each of the 2 T cell receptor beta chains below was sequenced from the same sample in a study of graft-versus-host responses after intestinal transplantation. Measured with immunoSEQ multiplex PCR; TCRdb has only the in-frame clones, and not every one. The top ten clones hold 5% to 7% of a sample with about 46,000 clones, approximately 92% of them seen once. The material was PBMCs, obtained 750 to 800 days after a first intestinal transplant, on the day of a second. The origin of the receptors is a human patient who received an intestinal transplant, so some T cells may come from the graft donor.

The genes are TRBV6-5 and TRBJ1-1, with 9 bases that match TRBD1. The germline V gene encodes CDR1 MNHEY and CDR2 SVGAGI. The CDR3 sequence is 14 residues long. The V gene end was trimmed by 7 bases and the J gene end by 1 base; junction bases not matched to a gene: 4. The CDR3 nucleotides read TGTGCCAGCAAACTGGACAGGGGGAACACTGAAGCTTTCTTT. This translates into CASKLDRGNTEAFF.

The V gene is TRBV28, the J gene TRBJ2-3, with TRBD2 matching 7 bases. The CDR3 totals 16 residues. Unmatched junction bases numbered 10, after V lost 6 bases and J lost 1 base. Germline CDR1 and CDR2: MDHEN and SYDVKM. As DNA, the CDR3 is TGTGCCAGCAGCCTAGCGGTTAGGAGGGGCACAGATACGCAGTATTTT. Translated, it gives CASSLAVRRGTDTQYF.